Reported below is one T cell receptor beta chain. The sample comes from a study of blood T cell repertoires in COVID-19. Only in-frame clones appear in the TCRdb table, and some are missing; sequencing was by immunoSEQ multiplex PCR. The data contain over 200,000 clones, 85% to 90% of them seen just once; the ten biggest clones take up around 16%. Source material: PBMCs or T cells enriched from blood (not recorded which). The clonotype comes from a man in his late teens or twenties who had recovered from COVID-19.

The CDR3 bases are TGTGCCAGCAGCCGTCAGGGGGCCGGCGGGGAGCTGTTTTTT. Translated: CASSRQGAGGELFF. J is TRBJ2-2 and V is TRBV14, with 8 bases aligning to TRBD1. The CDR3 contains 14 residues. Germline V gene data show CDR1 as SGHDN and CDR2 as FVKESK. V lost 4 bases to trimming and J lost 7 bases; unmatched junction nucleotides: 5. The full variable domain, with the rest looked up from reference TRBV14 and TRBJ2-2, is EAGVTQFPSHSVIEKGQTVTLRCDPISGHDNLYWYRRVMGKEIKFLLHFVKESKQDESGMPNNRFLAERTGGTYSTLKVQPAELEDSGVYFCASSRQGAGGELFFGEGSRLTVL.